This is a list of T cell receptor beta chains from one sample in a study of blood T cells in healthy people across ages. TCRdb called the 5' RACE reads again in MiXCR, with one record for every CDR3 protein. The table shows hundreds of thousands of distinct CDR3 sequences, with around 50% occurring only once. Sequencing used blood. The receptor source for this set is a man in his forties in good health. CDR3s include the opening cysteine and the closing phenylalanine or tryptophan. A D gene is named only where the DNA matches it firmly. The size field is filled for only some rows; it gives once, few, many or a size class.

clone size	V gene	D gene	J gene	CDR3 DNA	CDR3 protein
few	TRBV24-1	NA	TRBJ2-1	TGTGCCACCAGATACGACCCGTTAGGTGAGCAGTTCTTC	CATRYDPLGEQFF
NA	TRBV15	TRBD1	TRBJ1-1	TGTGCCACCATCCCGGGACAGGGAGGCTTGGACACTGAAGCTTTCTTT	CATIPGQGGLDTEAFF
once	TRBV29-1	TRBD1	TRBJ1-1	TGCAGCGTTGTTCGGGACAGCTCCACTGAAGCTTTCTTT	CSVVRDSSTEAFF
few	TRBV9	NA	TRBJ1-2	TGTGCCAGCAGCGTAGTTGGGACAAAGACGCGCTACACCTTC	CASSVVGTKTRYTF
NA	TRBV6-6	NA	TRBJ1-2	TGTGCCAGCAGTAACCTTGGAGGGGGGAACTATGGCAACACCTTC	CASSNLGGGNYGNTF
NA	TRBV12-3/TRBV12-4	NA	TRBJ2-3	TGTGCCAGCAGTGTATCGACAGGGAGGGTTTTGGGCACAGATACGCAGTATTTT	CASSVSTGRVLGTDTQYF
NA	TRBV12-3/TRBV12-4	TRBD2	TRBJ2-1	TGTGCCAGCAGTGGAAGGACTAGCGCCGACAATGAGCAGTTCTTC	CASSGRTSADNEQFF
NA	TRBV15	TRBD2	TRBJ2-1	TGTGCCACCAGCAGGGTGACTAGCGGGGGGCGTTGGTTCTTC	CATSRVTSGGRWFF
NA	TRBV28	TRBD2	TRBJ2-5	TGTGCCAGCAGGCCGCAGCTCGGACTAGCGGGTTGCAATGAGCAGTACTTC	CASRPQLGLAGCNEQYF
NA	TRBV4-1	TRBD1	TRBJ1-5	TGCGCCAGCAGCCAAGATGACAGGGGAAATCAGCCCCAGCATTTT	CASSQDDRGNQPQHF
NA	TRBV10-3	TRBD2	TRBJ2-1	TGTGCCATCAAGCCGGGACTAGGGACCCTGGGGGAGCAGTTCTTC	CAIKPGLGTLGEQFF
NA	TRBV5-6	TRBD2	TRBJ2-3	TGTGCCAGCAGCTTGTCCAGAGGGACCGGGAGGAGAGCAGATACGCAGTATTTT	CASSLSRGTGRRADTQYF
NA	TRBV6-2/TRBV6-3	NA	TRBJ2-7	TGTGCCAGCACCAGAGATGCCTACGAGCAGTACTTC	CASTRDAYEQYF
NA	TRBV6-1	NA	TRBJ2-1	TGTGCCAGCAGGGACCCTCCTGTGCAGTTCTTC	CASRDPPVQFF
NA	TRBV30	NA	TRBJ2-3	TGTGCCTGGAGTGACAGGGAGTTCCAGCCCCAGTATTTT	CAWSDREFQPQYF
few	TRBV12-3/TRBV12-4	NA	TRBJ2-7	TGTGCCAGCAGTTTTGGGCTAGTCTCCTACGAGCAGTACTTC	CASSFGLVSYEQYF
NA	TRBV29-1	NA	TRBJ2-1	TGCAGCGTTGAACGCTTGTCGTCCGAGCGGGACAATGAGCAGTTCTTC	CSVERLSSERDNEQFF
once	TRBV7-9	NA	TRBJ2-7	TGTGCCAGCAGCTTCGGCTTTGACAACGAGCAGTACTTC	CASSFGFDNEQYF
NA	TRBV7-9	TRBD2	TRBJ2-1	TGTGCCAGCAGCGTAGGACTAGCGGGAGGGCCGGAGTTCTTC	CASSVGLAGGPEFF
NA	TRBV2	TRBD1	TRBJ2-1	TGTGCCAGCAGCGGAGGGGGGACAGGGCGTGATGAGCAGTTCTTC	CASSGGGTGRDEQFF
NA	TRBV5-1	NA	TRBJ2-5	TGCGCCAGCAGCTATAGGGGGGATCCCCAAGAGACCCAGTACTTC	CASSYRGDPQETQYF
NA	TRBV6-5	NA	TRBJ2-3	TGTGCCAGCAGGATCCCTAGCGAGGCAGATACGCAGTATTTT	CASRIPSEADTQYF
NA	TRBV6-2/TRBV6-3	TRBD2	TRBJ2-1	TGTGCCAGCAGCTCCCATAGCGGGAGCAAATTCAATGAGCAGTTCTTC	CASSSHSGSKFNEQFF
NA	TRBV20-1	NA	TRBJ2-5	TGCAGTGGCATCGGGCGGACTGAAGAGACCCAGTACTTC	CSGIGRTEETQYF
NA	TRBV3-1	NA	TRBJ1-2	TGTGCCAGCAGCCAATGGGGGCAGGGAGATTCTAACTATGGCTACACCTTC	CASSQWGQGDSNYGYTF
once	TRBV7-6	NA	TRBJ1-6	TGTGCCAGCAGCCCCGGCCCAAGCTCCTATAATTCACCCCTCCACTTT	CASSPGPSSYNSPLHF
NA	TRBV20-1	TRBD2	TRBJ2-3	TGCAGTGCTAGAGATTGGGCTAGCGGGGGCACAGATACGCAGTATTTT	CSARDWASGGTDTQYF
NA	TRBV28	NA	TRBJ2-1	TGTGCCAGCAGGCAATTCGACAATGAGCAGTTCTTC	CASRQFDNEQFF
NA	TRBV2	TRBD2	TRBJ2-1	TGTGCCAGCAGTGGTACGGGGGGGTTGAATGAGCAGTTCTTC	CASSGTGGLNEQFF
NA	TRBV4-1	TRBD2	TRBJ2-7	TGCGCCAGCAGCCAAGCTCCGGGACTAGCAGGCTACGAGCAGTACTTC	CASSQAPGLAGYEQYF
NA	TRBV20-1	NA	TRBJ2-5	TGCAGTGCTCCGCCTTCGAAGGAGCAAGAGACCCAGTACTTC	CSAPPSKEQETQYF
NA	TRBV20-1	TRBD1	TRBJ1-2	TGCAGTGCATCTGGCTCCGCGGGACAGAACTATGGCTACACCTTC	CSASGSAGQNYGYTF
NA	TRBV4-3	NA	TRBJ1-2	TGCGCCAGCAGCCCAAACCAGGGATCTGGCGACAACTATGGCTACACCTTC	CASSPNQGSGDNYGYTF
few	TRBV6-5	NA	TRBJ2-5	TGTGCCAGCAGTTACACGGTTCCTCCACGGGCAGAGACCCAGTACTTC	CASSYTVPPRAETQYF
NA	TRBV20-1	NA	TRBJ1-5	TGCAGTGCTAGACGGCAGGGTGATCAGCCCCAGCATTTT	CSARRQGDQPQHF
NA	TRBV6-1	NA	TRBJ2-5	TGTGCCATTCAAGGTGAGGACGCCAACCAAGAGACCCAGTACTTC	CAIQGEDANQETQYF
once	TRBV12-3/TRBV12-4	TRBD1	TRBJ1-5	TGTGCCAGCAGTACCACTACAGGGGGCAGGCGCAATCAGCCCCAGCATTTT	CASSTTTGGRRNQPQHF
NA	TRBV2	TRBD2	TRBJ2-1	TGTGCCAGCAGTCTACTAGCGGGAGCGGTCAATGAGCAGTTCTTC	CASSLLAGAVNEQFF
NA	TRBV7-2	NA	TRBJ2-7	TGTGCCAGCAGCCTAGGTATAGCGATCCACGAGCAGTACTTC	CASSLGIAIHEQYF
NA	TRBV7-9	TRBD2	TRBJ2-7	TGTGCCAGCAGCCCAAGCGGGAGCAGGCCCTACGAGCAGTACTTC	CASSPSGSRPYEQYF
NA	TRBV6-5	TRBD2	TRBJ2-7	TGTGCCAGCAGTTACTCGCTAGCGGAGTCCTACGAGCAGTACTTC	CASSYSLAESYEQYF
NA	TRBV7-9	NA	TRBJ2-7	TGTGCCAGCAGCTCACTCCCCGGGAGCCCCTACGAGCAGTACTTC	CASSSLPGSPYEQYF
NA	TRBV7-2	NA	TRBJ2-3	TGTGCCAGCAGCTACCCTGTGGTTAGTCGGGATACGCAGTATTTT	CASSYPVVSRDTQYF
many	TRBV9	NA	TRBJ2-7	TGTGCCAGCAGCGTACCAGACAGTTACGAGCAGTACTTC	CASSVPDSYEQYF
NA	TRBV6-6	TRBD2	TRBJ2-3	TGTGCCAGCCGCGCGGGAGATCTGGGCACAGATACGCAGTATTTT	CASRAGDLGTDTQYF
NA	TRBV14	TRBD2	TRBJ2-3	TGTGCCAGCAGTTTTAGGAGCGGGAGCCGGGCTGGCACAGATACGCAGTATTTT	CASSFRSGSRAGTDTQYF
once	TRBV6-2/TRBV6-3	NA	TRBJ2-7	TGTGCCAGCGGGGCCCGACAGGCTGGAAACTACGAGCAGTACTTC	CASGARQAGNYEQYF
few	TRBV28	TRBD1	TRBJ2-3	TGTGCCAGCAGTTTAGGGACAGGGGCGCGAGATACGCAGTATTTT	CASSLGTGARDTQYF
NA	TRBV7-2	NA	TRBJ1-2	TGTGCCAGCAGCTTAACGGCCCCCCACAGCTCTAACTATGGCTACACCTTC	CASSLTAPHSSNYGYTF
NA	TRBV27	TRBD1	TRBJ2-7	TGTGCCAGCAGTAAACACCGGGACAGGGGATTCGGCTACGAGCAGTACTTC	CASSKHRDRGFGYEQYF
NA	TRBV7-9	TRBD2	TRBJ2-1	TGTGCCAGCAGCCACGGACTAGCGGGACGCTCCTACAATGAGCAGTTCTTC	CASSHGLAGRSYNEQFF
NA	TRBV7-9	NA	TRBJ2-3	TGTGCCAGCAGCCGGAGACAGGCAAGCACAGATACGCAGTATTTT	CASSRRQASTDTQYF
NA	TRBV6-2/TRBV6-3	NA	TRBJ2-1	TGTGCCAGCAGACCCTGGAGCCGCTACAATGAGCAGTTCTTC	CASRPWSRYNEQFF
NA	TRBV9	NA	TRBJ1-1	TGTGCCAGCAGCGCTGGGTTACGGGGCACTGAAGCTTTCTTT	CASSAGLRGTEAFF
NA	TRBV7-2	NA	TRBJ1-2	TGTGCCAGCAGCTTAGCTGTGGGGCAGAATACTGGCTACACCTTC	CASSLAVGQNTGYTF
NA	TRBV29-1	TRBD1	TRBJ2-4	TGCAGCGCCCGAGGGGGACAGGGTCAAAACATTCAGTACTTC	CSARGGQGQNIQYF
once	TRBV7-2	NA	TRBJ2-2	TGTGCCAGCAGCTTACATCTCTCTCCCGGGGAGCTGTTTTTT	CASSLHLSPGELFF
NA	TRBV7-2	NA	TRBJ2-3	TGTGCCAGCAGCTTAAGTGGGTCGGGTCCCCATCAGGGTACGCAGTATTTT	CASSLSGSGPHQGTQYF
NA	TRBV20-1	TRBD2	TRBJ2-1	TGCAGTGCTAGACCATTTAGACCTAGCGGGAGGGCAATCCAAGAGACCCAGTTCTTC	CSARPFRPSGRAIQETQFF